The TCR beta chain described here comes from a study of blood T cell repertoires in COVID-19 (dated by TCRdb to 2018 to 2020). General notes on the study: Samples covering the acute and convalescent phases of COVID-19 were provided by collaborators in the United States, Italy and Spain. Subjects who had been exposed to COVID-19, were actively infected with it, or had recovered from it provided the deeply sampled blood TCRbeta repertoires that made up the dataset. Where available, HLA class I and class II types were taken from metadata supplied by the sample provider and were not determined by assay-based typing. The samples were drawn from the first 160 participants of the ongoing ImmuneRACE study and from 950 to 1,500 subjects provided by 6 global collaborators. The repertoires were made available in a free public database intended to serve as a resource for research on the immune response to SARS-CoV-2. The sample metadata nearly always contained a de-identified subject ID, COVID-19 status, age in years and sex. The prospective study material was composed of cDNA or gDNA derived from T cells, B-cell-depleted T cells, or PBMCs.

In Seattle, one collaborating source enrolled patients while the infection was active and tracked those patients longitudinally over the course of disease. Whole blood was collected in K2EDTA tubes by collaborating institutions according to the institutions' own protocols. For TCRbeta analysis, collaborator samples were shipped as frozen whole blood, as isolated PBMCs, or as DNA extracted from either sample type. The CDR3 starts with the cysteine, ends with the phenylalanine, and has 17 residues. Only CDR3 DNA is held: 51 bases, read in frame from base 1. V is reduced by 0 bases and J by 7 bases, leaving a spacing of 18 bases between them. CDR1 and CDR2 are drawn from the germline V gene: SGHVS, FQNEAQ. As for this clone: No cognate antigen has been identified for it. Nothing much larger sits one base from this clone, and base qualities are not available.

Here is what the overall study found, with its caveats: The quantity of clinical and demographic metadata differed by source and by participant and was supplied without curation.

The immunoSEQ Assay, a bias-controlled multiplex PCR, was used to amplify TCRbeta CDR3 regions from genomic DNA. Per the authors' processing: The number of nucleated cells in each sample was estimated by amplification of reference gene primers within the assay. To quantify the absolute abundance of each unique TCRbeta CDR3 rearrangement, sequence reads were collapsed and filtered. For each sample, productive Simpson clonality was calculated as the square root of Simpson's diversity index across productive rearrangements. Drawn from immuneACCESS, this table holds only the in-frame rearrangements with V and J called that TCRdb kept. Clones are partly lost; checked studies trace under half to an unresolved V gene and leave the rest unexplained. D and trimming come from the DNA, and the V and J calls and clone size come from that table. The sample includes 250,000 or so clones, with approximately 89% observed a single time. The ten largest clones represent around 6.6% of the sample.

The sample was peripheral blood. This sequence originates from a woman younger than 45 with COVID-19, enrolled during active disease. The chain uses TRBV7-8 and TRBJ1-4, with no reliable assignment of the D segment. The DNA sequence follows: TGTGCCAGCAGCTTAGCGCGCTTGGGGAGGGAGCGTGAAAAACTGTTTTTT. Its protein reads: CASSLARLGREREKLFF. The entire variable domain, with the stretches around the CDR3 drawn from the reference TRBV7-8 and TRBJ1-4 proteins, is GAGVSQSPRYKVAKRGQDVALRCDPISGHVSLFWYQQALGQGPEFLTYFQNEAQLDKSGLPSDRFFAERPEGSVSTLKIQRTQQEDSAVYLCASSLARLGREREKLFFGSGTQLSVL.